This is a list of T cell receptor beta chains from one sample in a study of PD-1 blockade in classical Hodgkin lymphoma. Only in-frame clones appear in the TCRdb table, and some are missing; sequencing was by immunoSEQ multiplex PCR. This table holds some 150,000 clones, just under 80% found once. The specimen was peripheral blood mononuclear cells (PBMCs), collected before the second cycle of nivolumab. These receptors came from a human donor with classical Hodgkin lymphoma. The CDR3 runs from the conserved cysteine through the conserved F or W. The D gene is left open where the match is weak. The size of a clone is reported for some rows only, either as once, few or many, or as a class for expanded clones.

>TRBV4-1|TRBJ2-3|TRBD1|NA
CASSQEWQGAIDTQYF
TGCGCCAGCAGCCAAGAATGGCAGGGGGCGATAGATACGCAGTATTTT
>TRBV7-9|TRBJ2-5|NA|NA
CASSLLPASVQETQYF
TGTGCCAGCAGCCTACTTCCGGCTAGTGTCCAAGAGACCCAGTACTTC
>TRBV11-3|TRBJ2-2|NA|once
CASSSGFSGELFF
TGTGCCAGCAGCTCCGGCTTTTCCGGGGAGCTGTTTTTT
>TRBV23-1|TRBJ2-2|NA|NA
CASSRKDCTGELFF
TGCGCCAGCAGTCGAAAGGACTGCACCGGGGAGCTGTTTTTT
>TRBV27|TRBJ2-7|TRBD1|NA
CASSLYTGGPDEQYF
TGTGCCAGCAGTTTATACACAGGGGGCCCGGACGAGCAGTACTTC
>TRBV7-2|TRBJ2-3|NA|NA
CASSLNGSPDTQYF
TGTGCCAGCAGCTTAAACGGTAGCCCAGATACGCAGTATTTT
>TRBV19|TRBJ1-6|NA|NA
CASRGLVNSPLHF
TGTGCCAGTAGAGGATTGGTGAATTCACCCCTCCACTTT
>TRBV4-2|TRBJ1-2|NA|once
CASSPEAFNYGYTF
TGTGCCAGCAGCCCTGAGGCTTTTAACTATGGCTACACCTTC
>TRBV2|TRBJ1-5|TRBD1|NA
CASPAGGSSNQPQHF
TGTGCCAGCCCAGCAGGGGGCTCGAGCAATCAGCCCCAGCATTTT
>TRBV19|TRBJ1-1|TRBD1|NA
CASSRDRENTEAFF
TGTGCCAGTAGTAGGGACAGGGAGAACACTGAAGCTTTCTTT
>TRBV28|TRBJ2-3|TRBD2|NA
CASSLAGLGRGTDTQYF
TGTGCCAGCAGTTTAGCTGGCCTAGGGAGGGGCACAGATACGCAGTATTTT
>TRBV29-1|TRBJ1-2|NA|once
CSVEDGSYGYTF
TGCAGCGTTGAAGACGGCTCCTATGGCTACACCTTC
>TRBV6-5|TRBJ1-6|TRBD1|NA
CASSRTGLIGSPLHF
TGTGCCAGCAGCCGGACAGGCCTTATCGGGTCACCCCTCCACTTT
>TRBV28|TRBJ1-2|TRBD1|NA
CASSRVRGHGGYTF
TGTGCCAGCAGTAGAGTAAGGGGGCACGGAGGCTACACCTTC
>TRBV28|TRBJ1-5|NA|NA
CASSRWDQPQHF
TGTGCCAGCAGTCGATGGGATCAGCCCCAGCATTTT
>TRBV27|TRBJ1-4|TRBD1|few
CASSPDRGGEKLFF
TGTGCCAGCAGCCCCGACAGGGGAGGGGAAAAACTGTTTTTT
>TRBV20-1|TRBJ2-3|NA|NA
CSAFYRDTQYF
TGCAGTGCTTTCTACCGGGATACGCAGTATTTT
>TRBV18|TRBJ2-3|NA|NA
CASSEAGRGTDTQYF
TGTGCCAGCTCAGAGGCTGGTCGGGGTACAGATACGCAGTATTTT
>TRBV10-3|TRBJ2-7|NA|NA
CAISEYVSYEQYF
TGTGCCATCAGTGAGTACGTCTCCTACGAGCAGTACTTC
>TRBV10-3|TRBJ2-7|NA|NA
CAISEGDTKSYEQYF
TGTGCCATCAGTGAAGGGGACACCAAATCCTACGAGCAGTACTTC
>TRBV6-1|TRBJ1-2|TRBD1|NA
CASSYQGDYTF
TGTGCCAGCAGTTACCAGGGGGACTACACCTTC
>TRBV28|TRBJ1-5|NA|NA
CASSLSDTGPPQHF
TGTGCCAGCAGTTTATCAGACACGGGGCCGCCCCAGCATTTT
>TRBV5-4|TRBJ2-1|NA|few
CASSPDMISYNEQFF
TGTGCCAGCAGCCCGGATATGATCTCCTACAATGAGCAGTTCTTC
>TRBV2|TRBJ1-5|NA|NA
CASRDDRGNQPQHF
TGTGCCAGCAGGGATGACAGAGGCAATCAGCCCCAGCATTTT
>TRBV7-2|TRBJ2-1|NA|NA
CASSFWGQSNEQFF
TGTGCCAGCAGCTTTTGGGGGCAGTCGAATGAGCAGTTCTTC
>TRBV29-1|TRBJ2-3|NA|NA
CSVPVRRRGADTQYF
TGCAGCGTCCCCGTGCGGCGGAGGGGGGCAGATACGCAGTATTTT
>TRBV15|TRBJ2-1|NA|NA
CATSRDASPYNEQFF
TGTGCCACCAGCAGAGATGCTTCGCCTTACAATGAGCAGTTCTTC
>TRBV27|TRBJ2-7|TRBD1|once
CASSTTLTGSSYEQYF
TGTGCCAGCAGTACAACTCTGACAGGGAGCTCCTACGAGCAGTACTTC
>TRBV11-2|TRBJ1-1|NA|few
CASSLLRTAVAEAFF
TGTGCCAGCAGCTTATTAAGGACGGCGGTGGCTGAAGCTTTCTTT
>TRBV29-1|TRBJ2-7|TRBD2|NA
CSASPAGRSRVDF
TGCAGCGCTTCTCCAGCGGGGAGATCGCGTGTAGACTTC
>TRBV6-5|TRBJ2-3|TRBD1|NA
CASSDRDRVPDTQYF
TGTGCCAGCAGCGATCGGGACAGGGTTCCAGATACGCAGTATTTT
>TRBV5-6|TRBJ1-1|NA|NA
CASSLTQGRSWGAFF
TGTGCCAGCAGCCTGACACAGGGACGGAGCTGGGGGGCTTTCTTT
>TRBV7-6|TRBJ2-7|TRBD1|NA
CASSLGDRAIYEQYF
TGTGCCAGCAGCTTAGGGGACAGGGCGATCTACGAGCAGTACTTC
>TRBV10-3|TRBJ2-7|TRBD1|NA
CAISPGQGYYEQYF
TGTGCCATCAGCCCTGGACAGGGGTACTACGAGCAGTACTTC
>TRBV29-1|TRBJ1-4|TRBD1|NA
CSVYRAGTGVNEKLFF
TGCAGCGTTTACCGAGCCGGGACAGGGGTTAATGAAAAACTGTTTTTT
>TRBV4-1|TRBJ2-2|NA|NA
CASSQERDSAINTGELFF
TGCGCCAGCAGCCAAGAGAGAGATAGCGCCATTAACACCGGGGAGCTGTTTTTT
>TRBV29-1|TRBJ2-7|NA|NA
CSVVDRERARGSGTTYEQYF
TGCAGCGTTGTGGACAGGGAAAGGGCAAGGGGTAGCGGGACGACCTACGAGCAGTACTTC
>TRBV28|TRBJ2-7|TRBD1|NA
CASSSTPGTGVEQYF
TGTGCCAGCAGCTCTACTCCCGGGACAGGTGTCGAGCAGTACTTC
>TRBV7-3|TRBJ2-2|TRBD1|NA
CASSLVGQGAPRTGELFF
TGTGCCAGCAGCTTAGTGGGACAGGGGGCCCCTCGGACCGGGGAGCTGTTTTTT
>TRBV9|TRBJ2-2|NA|NA
CASSVTGELFF
TGTGCCAGCAGCGTAACCGGGGAGCTGTTTTTT
>TRBV5-1|TRBJ1-1|NA|few
CASRSGVNTEAFF
TGCGCCAGCAGATCGGGAGTGAACACTGAAGCTTTCTTT
>TRBV6-5|TRBJ1-1|NA|NA
CASSYLATDTEAFF
TGTGCCAGCAGTTACCTCGCAACGGACACTGAAGCTTTCTTT
>TRBV5-1|TRBJ2-7|TRBD2|NA
CASSLSLLAGGDEQYF
TGCGCCAGCAGCTTGAGTTTGCTAGCGGGAGGCGACGAGCAGTACTTC
>TRBV6-5|TRBJ1-2|NA|NA
CASSLGASGGYTF
TGTGCCAGCAGCCTGGGTGCCTCAGGGGGCTACACCTTC
>TRBV29-1|TRBJ1-1|NA|NA
CSVDTEAFF
TGCAGCGTGGACACTGAAGCTTTCTTT
>TRBV10-3|TRBJ2-3|TRBD2|NA
CAISGGSGSPGADTQYF
TGTGCCATCAGTGGCGGTAGCGGGAGCCCCGGGGCAGATACGCAGTATTTT
>TRBV5-1|TRBJ2-1|TRBD2|NA
CASSLSGLAANEQFF
TGCGCCAGCAGCTTGTCGGGACTAGCCGCGAATGAGCAGTTCTTC
>TRBV5-4|TRBJ2-3|NA|NA
CASSLGLSGDADTQYF
TGTGCCAGCAGCTTGGGCCTTAGCGGTGACGCAGATACGCAGTATTTT
>TRBV9|TRBJ2-3|NA|NA
CASTPLQVTDTQYF
TGTGCCAGTACCCCACTACAGGTCACAGATACGCAGTATTTT
>TRBV2|TRBJ1-4|NA|NA
CASSETLPGLGTNEKLFF
TGTGCCAGCAGTGAAACCCTACCGGGGCTGGGGACTAATGAAAAACTGTTTTTT
>TRBV5-8|TRBJ1-3|NA|NA
CASSLEAGSGNTIYF
TGTGCCAGCAGCTTGGAGGCGGGATCTGGAAACACCATATATTTT
>TRBV7-2|TRBJ1-5|NA|NA
CASSLTSFSNQPQHF
TGTGCCAGCAGCTTAACTTCGTTTAGCAATCAGCCCCAGCATTTT
>TRBV6-1|TRBJ2-4|TRBD2|NA
CASSEGVLGTSGRVRNIQYF
TGTGCCAGCAGTGAAGGAGTCCTCGGGACTAGCGGGAGAGTGAGAAACATTCAGTACTTC